Listed below are T cell receptor beta chains from one sample, sequenced in a study of cytomegalovirus exposure and HLA in healthy donors. Produced via immunoSEQ multiplex PCR; TCRdb's table is partial and in-frame only. The sample includes around 140,000 clones. The sequencing sample was made of PBMCs. The receptors come from a woman in her forties or fifties in good health and CMV-seronegative. CDR3s include the opening cysteine and the closing phenylalanine or tryptophan. Fields, in order: V gene, D gene, J gene, CDR3 length, CDR3 protein, CDR3 DNA. D genes are given only for firm matches.

V: TRBV7-6; D: .; J: TRBJ2-5; length: 15; CDR3: CASSLAGGQWETQYF; DNA: TGTGCCAGCAGCTTAGCGGGGGGGCAATGGGAGACCCAGTACTTC
V: TRBV5-1; D: .; J: TRBJ2-7; length: 14; CDR3: CASSSGQIPYEQYF; DNA: TGCGCCAGCAGCTCCGGACAGATCCCCTACGAGCAGTACTTC
V: TRBV19; D: .; J: TRBJ2-3; length: 11; CDR3: CASSARDTQYF; DNA: TGTGCCAGTAGCGCGAGGGATACGCAGTATTTT
V: TRBV7-3; D: TRBD2; J: TRBJ2-7; length: 15; CDR3: CASSPGLAGVDEQYF; DNA: TGTGCCAGCAGCCCGGGACTAGCGGGAGTAGACGAGCAGTACTTC
V: TRBV5-4; D: .; J: TRBJ2-7; length: 15; CDR3: CASSLGRVLAGEQYF; DNA: TGTGCCAGCAGCTTAGGGCGGGTACTCGCAGGTGAGCAGTACTTC
V: TRBV11-3; D: TRBD2; J: TRBJ2-1; length: 15; CDR3: CASSPTSGSYNEQFF; DNA: TGTGCCAGCAGCCCAACTAGCGGGTCCTACAATGAGCAGTTCTTC
V: TRBV16; D: .; J: TRBJ2-4; length: 15; CDR3: CASSQSSLAKNIQYF; DNA: TGTGCCAGCAGCCAATCTTCTTTAGCCAAAAACATTCAGTACTTC
V: TRBV2; D: .; J: TRBJ2-3; length: 14; CDR3: CASSRQDGADTQYF; DNA: TGTGCCAGCAGCCGACAGGACGGGGCAGATACGCAGTATTTT
V: TRBV30; D: .; J: TRBJ1-2; length: 12; CDR3: CAWTGRIYGYTF; DNA: TGTGCCTGGACAGGGCGGATCTATGGCTACACCTTC
V: TRBV5-1; D: .; J: TRBJ2-5; length: 14; CDR3: CASSFGGRQETQYF; DNA: TGCGCCAGCAGCTTCGGGGGTCGGCAAGAGACCCAGTACTTC
V: TRBV19; D: .; J: TRBJ1-5; length: 16; CDR3: CASSIGGRGGNQPQHF; DNA: TGTGCCAGTAGTATCGGGGGAAGGGGTGGCAATCAGCCCCAGCATTTT
V: TRBV6-1; D: .; J: TRBJ1-6; length: 13; CDR3: CASSDLRGSPLHF; DNA: TGTGCCAGCAGTGATTTGCGGGGCTCCCCCCTCCACTTT
V: TRBV7-8; D: .; J: TRBJ1-3; length: 16; CDR3: CASSFAIVNSGNTIYF; DNA: TGTGCCAGCAGCTTTGCAATAGTTAACTCTGGAAACACCATATATTTT
V: TRBV19; D: .; J: TRBJ1-5; length: 15; CDR3: CASSTDISGDQPQHF; DNA: TGTGCCAGTAGTACGGATATCTCAGGGGATCAGCCCCAGCATTTT
V: TRBV5-1; D: TRBD2; J: TRBJ2-1; length: 17; CDR3: CASSTAPGLAVYNEQFF; DNA: TGCGCCAGCAGCACCGCCCCAGGACTAGCGGTCTACAATGAGCAGTTCTTC
V: TRBV5-6; D: TRBD1; J: TRBJ2-7; length: 15; CDR3: CASSLVDRGGYEQYF; DNA: TGTGCCAGCAGCTTGGTTGACAGGGGAGGCTACGAGCAGTACTTC
V: TRBV19; D: .; J: TRBJ2-3; length: 16; CDR3: CASSIPTGRRTDTQYF; DNA: TGTGCCAGTAGTATACCTACAGGGAGACGCACAGATACGCAGTATTTT
V: TRBV6-6; D: .; J: TRBJ2-1; length: 16; CDR3: CASLGGKGAGDNEQFF; DNA: TGTGCCAGCCTGGGAGGAAAGGGGGCAGGGGACAATGAGCAGTTCTTC
V: TRBV20-1; D: .; J: TRBJ1-4; length: 11; CDR3: CSASRSEELFF; DNA: TGCAGTGCTTCCCGGTCTGAGGAACTGTTTTTT
V: TRBV2; D: TRBD1; J: TRBJ2-5; length: 15; CDR3: CASSESAGGRETQYF; DNA: TGTGCCAGCAGTGAATCGGCAGGGGGCAGGGAGACCCAGTACTTC
V: TRBV5-1; D: TRBD2; J: TRBJ2-5; length: 15; CDR3: CASSPEGTRGETQYF; DNA: TGCGCCAGCAGCCCGGAGGGGACTAGGGGGGAGACCCAGTACTTC
V: TRBV11-2; D: .; J: TRBJ2-7; length: 14; CDR3: CASSLGGLTYEQYF; DNA: TGTGCCAGCAGCTTAGGGGGGCTCACCTACGAGCAGTACTTC
V: TRBV2; D: TRBD1; J: TRBJ1-1; length: 11; CDR3: CASRGQIEAFF; DNA: TGTGCCAGCAGGGGACAGATTGAAGCTTTCTTT
V: TRBV5-1; D: TRBD2; J: TRBJ2-5; length: 14; CDR3: CASTSRAGEETQYF; DNA: TGCGCCAGCACCTCCCGAGCGGGGGAAGAGACCCAGTACTTC
V: TRBV9; D: .; J: TRBJ2-5; length: 14; CDR3: CASSVVGGSETQYF; DNA: TGTGCCAGCAGCGTAGTTGGAGGATCAGAGACCCAGTACTTC
V: TRBV5-5; D: .; J: TRBJ2-2; length: 13; CDR3: CASSFGGTGELFF; DNA: TGTGCCAGCAGCTTTGGGGGGACCGGGGAGCTGTTTTTT
V: TRBV30; D: .; J: TRBJ1-5; length: 14; CDR3: CAWGGERGNQPQHF; DNA: TGTGCCTGGGGAGGGGAGAGGGGCAATCAGCCCCAGCATTTT
V: TRBV9; D: TRBD2; J: TRBJ2-1; length: 17; CDR3: CASSVEPFLAGNNEQFF; DNA: TGTGCCAGCAGCGTAGAGCCTTTCCTAGCGGGAAATAATGAGCAGTTCTTC